Listed below are T cell receptor beta chains from one sample, sequenced in a study of OX40 agonist ivuxolimab in advanced cancers. TCRdb's copy holds only in-frame clones and misses some; the assay was immunoSEQ multiplex PCR. The repertoire holds roughly 48,000 clones, with about three quarters as singletons. The sample was CD4+ or CD8+ T cells sorted from blood, taken in a trial of the OX40 agonist ivuxolimab. These receptors originate from an adult with an advanced solid tumor such as melanoma, head and neck, liver or kidney cancer. Both conserved end residues are part of each CDR3. D genes are given only for firm matches. Only some rows state a clone size, as once, few, many or a class for expanded clones.

abundance	d_gene	len	v_gene	j_gene	CDR3nt	CDR3aa
once	TRBD2	18	TRBV5-1	TRBJ2-2	TGCGCCAGCGAAAACGGACTAGCGGGAGGACGACTCACCGGGGAGCTGTTTTTT	CASENGLAGGRLTGELFF
NA	NA	13	TRBV19	TRBJ2-3	TGTGCCAGTAGGGGGGACTCCCGAGATACGCAGTATTTT	CASRGDSRDTQYF
NA	NA	17	TRBV7-9	TRBJ1-6	TGTGCCAGCAGCTTATTCACAGGAAACTCCTATAATTCACCCCTCCACTTT	CASSLFTGNSYNSPLHF
NA	NA	15	TRBV19	TRBJ2-1	TGTGCCAGTAGCCGGAACCAGGGGTCCTACAATGAGCAGTTCTTC	CASSRNQGSYNEQFF
NA	NA	14	TRBV7-8	TRBJ1-5	TGTGCCAGCAGCTTAGATCAAGGGAATCAGCCCCAGCATTTT	CASSLDQGNQPQHF
NA	NA	13	TRBV30	TRBJ1-4	TGTGCCTGGAGTGTAGGTGGGAATGAAAAACTGTTTTTT	CAWSVGGNEKLFF
NA	TRBD1	15	TRBV6-5	TRBJ1-2	TGTGCCAGCGCGGATGACAGGGCCTTACTCTATGGCTACACCTTC	CASADDRALLYGYTF
NA	NA	14	TRBV30	TRBJ2-1	TGTGCCTGGAGTGTAAGGGGGAGCCACAATGAGCAGTTCTTC	CAWSVRGSHNEQFF
once	NA	11	TRBV6-1	TRBJ2-7	TGTGCCAGCACGGGGGCCTACGAGCAGTACTTC	CASTGAYEQYF
once	NA	12	TRBV4-1	TRBJ2-2	TGCGCCAGCAGCCAAGACACCGGGGAGCTGTTTTTT	CASSQDTGELFF
NA	NA	16	TRBV6-6	TRBJ2-5	TGTGCCAGCAGTTATATCCTAGCGAGGTCTCAAGAGACCCAGTACTTC	CASSYILARSQETQYF
once	NA	15	TRBV5-4	TRBJ2-2	TGTGCCAGCAGTTCCGGGACCGGCCCACACGGGGAGCTGTTTTTT	CASSSGTGPHGELFF
NA	NA	17	TRBV5-4	TRBJ1-2	TGTGCCAGCAGCTTGGCCGGGCCAGTTATTAGCGGCTATGGCTACACCTTC	CASSLAGPVISGYGYTF
NA	NA	11	TRBV5-1	TRBJ2-7	TGCGCCAGCGGACTTGCCTACGAGCAGTACTTC	CASGLAYEQYF
NA	TRBD2	17	TRBV9	TRBJ2-7	TGTGCCAGCAGCCACGCCTCGACTAGCGGGGCGTCCTACGAGCAGTACTTC	CASSHASTSGASYEQYF
few	NA	18	TRBV5-8	TRBJ1-2	TGTGCCAGCAGCCCCCGCTCGTTAAGGGGGAGGATTAACTATGGCTACACCTTC	CASSPRSLRGRINYGYTF
NA	TRBD2	14	TRBV5-6	TRBJ2-7	TGTGCCAGCAGCTTAGCGGGAGCGGTCTACGAGCAGTACTTC	CASSLAGAVYEQYF
NA	NA	13	TRBV5-1	TRBJ2-5	TGCGCCAGCAGCTTGGGCCAAGGAGAGACCCAGTACTTC	CASSLGQGETQYF
NA	TRBD2	19	TRBV5-4	TRBJ2-1	TGTGCCAGCAGCTTGGGTACTAGCGGGAGCCTCCTCGTGTACAATGAGCAGTTCTTC	CASSLGTSGSLLVYNEQFF
NA	TRBD1	14	TRBV19	TRBJ2-3	TGTGCCAGTAGTAGACAGGGGGCAACAGATACGCAGTATTTT	CASSRQGATDTQYF
NA	NA	11	TRBV15	TRBJ2-5	TGTGCCATCCTTAGGGGCGAGACCCAGTACTTC	CAILRGETQYF
once	TRBD2	17	TRBV27	TRBJ2-1	TGTGCCAGCAGTTTATGGCCTGCGGGAGGGCCTGACAATGAGCAGTTCTTC	CASSLWPAGGPDNEQFF
medium-sized	NA	14	TRBV9	TRBJ1-2	TGTGCCAGCAGCGTAAATGCAGGGAGGTATGGCTACACCTTC	CASSVNAGRYGYTF
NA	NA	16	TRBV5-1	TRBJ2-2	TGCGCCAGCAGCTTGGCCGGCGCGTCGAACACCGGGGAGCTGTTTTTT	CASSLAGASNTGELFF
once	TRBD2	16	TRBV5-4	TRBJ2-2	TGTGCCAGCAGCGGTAGCGGGGTGGGTAACACCGGGGAGCTGTTTTTT	CASSGSGVGNTGELFF
NA	NA	13	TRBV5-4	TRBJ1-1	TGTGCCAGCAGCAGGGACTGGAACACTGAAGCTTTCTTT	CASSRDWNTEAFF
few	TRBD2	16	TRBV18	TRBJ2-5	TGTGCCAGCTCACCCCTTTTCGGGAGGGAGGAAGAGACCCAGTACTTC	CASSPLFGREEETQYF
NA	TRBD1	13	TRBV6-1	TRBJ1-5	TGTGCCTTCCTTAGACAGGGGGATCAGCCCCAGCATTTT	CAFLRQGDQPQHF
NA	NA	13	TRBV5-4	TRBJ1-6	TGTGCCAGCAGCTTCGGGCATAATTCACCCCTCCACTTT	CASSFGHNSPLHF
NA	NA	19	TRBV9	TRBJ2-6	TGTGCCAGCAGCGTACTCCCGCGGACGGACTTCTCTGGGGCCAACGTCCTGACTTTC	CASSVLPRTDFSGANVLTF
few	TRBD1	17	TRBV5-7	TRBJ1-4	TGTGCCAGCAGCTTGGAAGGACAGGGGCCTCTGAATGAAAAACTGTTTTTT	CASSLEGQGPLNEKLFF